This T cell receptor beta chain was sequenced during a study of T cell responses to AZD1222 COVID-19 vaccine. Findings and limits, study-wide: Only 5 or 6 AZD1222 recipients tested seropositive at baseline. As reported, nearly half of all spike-specific TCRs target variant regions that are unmutated. Clonal diversity may have been underestimated in mostly white British donors.

On this clone: What it recognizes is unknown.

TCRdb's table, derived via immunoSEQ multiplex PCR, lists solely in-frame clones and lacks some. The table has under 100,000 clones, around 90% seen once; the top ten hold 7% to 8.5%. The V gene's germline CDR1 is SGHRS and CDR2 YFSETQ. This CDR3 is built from 14 residues. V lost 0 bases, J lost 0 bases, and 4 bases lay in between. This chain connects TRBV5-1 to TRBJ1-3; D remains unclear. The input for sequencing was peripheral blood, taken on day 0 of MenACWY control vaccination. The TCR originated in an adult in good health. The CDR3 loop is CASSLEGSGNTIYF. The CDR3 coding sequence is TGCGCCAGCAGCTTGGAGGGCTCTGGAAACACCATATATTTT.